This T cell receptor (beta chain) was captured by sequencing in a study of T cells in tuberculosis. Looking at the study overall: IGRA-negative adolescents, IGRA-positive adolescents with latent tuberculosis and adults with active tuberculosis formed this South African cohort.

The CDR3 has 15 amino acids. CDR1 MNHNS and CDR2 SASEGT come from the germline V gene. The junction had 4 bases not matched to a gene; V was cut back by 1 base and J by 5 bases. The assay was immunoSEQ multiplex PCR, and TCRdb's table has in-frame clones only and misses some. The sample records 20,000 to 25,000 clones, 85% to 90% being singletons. The sample comprised PBMCs. The chain employs TRBV6-1 and TRBJ2-2; 7 positions match TRBD1. The clonotype comes from a donor aged 10-35 years with latent tuberculosis or without tuberculosis infection. The CDR3 here is CASSEGQGRTGELFF. The DNA of the CDR3 is TGTGCCAGCAGTGAAGGACAGGGACGTACCGGGGAGCTGTTTTTT.